These 31 T cell receptor beta chains were sequenced from one sample in a study of blood T cell repertoires in COVID-19. Libraries were prepared by immunoSEQ multiplex PCR; TCRdb keeps only in-frame clonotypes and omits some of them. The profile shows tens of thousands of clones, 84% of them singletons. The sequencing sample was made of peripheral blood. These receptors originate from a man between 65 and 79 years old with acute or convalescent COVID-19.

The chain employs TRBV6-5 and TRBJ1-1, with D possibly matching TRBD1 (5 bases). CDR3 length equals 14 residues. Germline CDR1 MNHEY, CDR2 SVGAGI. The V end lost 0 bases, the J end lost 5 bases, and 10 bases lay between the germline ends. The CDR3 reads CASSYSAGGTEAFF. The CDR3, as DNA: TGTGCCAGCAGTTACTCTGCGGGGGGTACTGAAGCTTTCTTT.

This clone was counted between two and nine times. The chain combines TRBV7-2 with TRBJ1-2; the D is unclear. Between the trimmed V and J ends, which lost 1 base and 5 bases, there was a span of 8 bases. Germline V lookup: CDR1 SGHTA, CDR2 FQGNSA. The CDR3 sequence is 13 residues long. The CDR3 is CASSLGSGYGYTF. CDR3 DNA sequence: TGTGCCAGCAGCTTAGGATCGGGGTATGGCTACACCTTC.

The chain uses TRBV7-5 and TRBJ1-5; the table's TRBD1 call for D was not verified on the DNA. TRBV7-5 is shown as a pseudogene. The CDR3 runs to 16 residues. In DNA form, the CDR3 reads TGTGCCAGAAGCCGTAATGGGGGCGCGGGCAATCAGCCCCAGCATTTT. Amino acid sequence: CARSRNGGAGNQPQHF.

The chain recombines TRBV28 with TRBJ2-3; 7 bases agree with TRBD2. The junction had 13 bases not matched to a gene; V was cut back by 5 bases and J by 8 bases. This CDR3 has 15 amino acids. Germline CDR1 reads MDHEN; CDR2 reads SYDVKM. The CDR3 here is CASSEPGRSLGTQYF. In DNA form, the CDR3 reads TGTGCCAGCAGTGAACCCGGGAGGAGTCTCGGTACGCAGTATTTT.

The CDR3 sequence: CASSQGTAATNEKLFF. The CDR3 DNA reads TGTGCCAGCAGCCAGGGGACTGCGGCAACTAATGAAAAACTGTTTTTT. The chain uses TRBV3-1 (or the pseudogene TRBV3-2) and TRBJ1-4, with a tentative D call TRBD1 (5 bases). V was shortened by 3 bases and J by 0 bases, with 11 bases between the two germline ends. The CDR3 totals 16 residues. From germline, CDR1 is LGHDT and CDR2 YNNKEL (reference sequence).

This clone was observed a single time. This chain joins TRBV25-1 and TRBJ2-5, with D maybe TRBD1 (5 bases). This CDR3 region has 15 residues. CDR1 and CDR2 (germline): MGHDK, SYGVNS. Trimming removed 2 bases from V and 5 bases from J, with 15 bases in between. CDR3 protein: CASSEIGRAPETQYF. The CDR3, as DNA: TGTGCCAGCAGTGAAATAGGCAGGGCCCCTGAGACCCAGTACTTC.

The chain carries TRBV20-1 and TRBJ1-2; D remains ambiguous. The V end lost 3 bases, the J end lost 5 bases, and 7 bases lay between the germline ends. This CDR3 spans 11 amino acids. Germline CDR1 DFQATT, CDR2 SNEGSKA (reference sequence). The chain's CDR3 is CSASNVYGYTF. DNA of the CDR3: TGCAGTGCTAGTAATGTATATGGCTACACCTTC.

This chain uses TRBV9 with TRBJ2-2, with 11 bases aligning to TRBD2. In germline, CDR1 is SGDLS, CDR2 YYNGEE. The ends lost 5 bases at V and 2 bases at J; junction bases unmatched: 2. There are 15 residues in the CDR3. The CDR3 loop reads CASSGLAGNTGELFF. The CDR3, as DNA: TGTGCCAGCAGTGGACTAGCGGGTAACACCGGGGAGCTGTTTTTT. The full variable domain, with the rest looked up from reference TRBV9 and TRBJ2-2, is DSGVTQTPKHLITATGQRVTLRCSPRSGDLSVYWYQQSLDQGLQFLIQYYNGEERAKGNILERFSAQQFPDLHSELNLSSLELGDSALYFCASSGLAGNTGELFFGEGSRLTVL.

As DNA, the CDR3 is TGTGCCAGCAGATTACCCGGGACTGAAAATGGCTACACCTTC. Protein sequence: CASRLPGTENGYTF. The chain recombines TRBV6-5 with TRBJ1-2; D is possibly TRBD1 (5 bases). The germline V gene has CDR1 MNHEY and CDR2 SVGAGI. The CDR3 extends over 14 amino acids. Trimming took off 6 bases at V and 6 bases at J, with 17 bases between the two ends.

The chain employs TRBV18 and TRBJ2-7; perhaps TRBD1 as D (5 bases). The CDR3 spans 14 residues. The germline V gene encodes CDR1 KGHSH and CDR2 LQKENI. The V end lost 1 base, the J end lost 3 bases, and 10 bases lay between the germline ends. For the CDR3, the DNA is TGTGCCAGCTCACCACTTCCAGGGAACTACGAGCAGTACTTC. Residues: CASSPLPGNYEQYF.

The V gene is TRBV3-1 (or the pseudogene TRBV3-2), the J gene TRBJ2-7; D is undetermined. Per the germline V gene, CDR1 is LGHDT and CDR2 is YNNKEL (reference sequence). This CDR3 contains 13 residues. Between the trimmed V and J ends, which lost 6 bases and 2 bases, there was a span of 11 bases. The CDR3 loop is CASSSQVTYEQYF. CDR3 nucleotides: TGTGCCAGCAGTTCCCAGGTCACCTACGAGCAGTACTTC.

This clone was observed a single time. The chain joins TRBV19 to TRBJ2-7, with TRBD1 matching over 9 bases. Germline CDR1 reads LNHDA; CDR2 reads SQIVND (reference sequence). V lost 2 bases to trimming and J lost 6 bases; unmatched junction nucleotides: 8. There are 15 residues in the CDR3. The CDR3 reads CASSILGQGEGEQYF. The CDR3 DNA follows: TGTGCCAGTAGTATATTGGGACAGGGAGAGGGCGAGCAGTACTTC.

This clone has more than one count but fewer than ten. The genes are TRBV5-1 and TRBJ2-7; a possible D gene is TRBD2 (6 bases). V lost 3 bases to trimming and J lost 4 bases, with 17 bases between them. The CDR3 is 15 residues long. CDR1 is SGHRS and CDR2 is YFSETQ in the germline V gene. In nucleotides, the CDR3 is TGCGCCAGCAGCTATCCTGAGGGAGGCCAATACGAGCAGTACTTC. This translates into CASSYPEGGQYEQYF.

This clone occurred once. This sequence joins TRBV5-1 and TRBJ2-7, with TRBD1 matching 7 bases. V shed 4 bases, J shed 2 bases, and the junction held 3 bases outside the gene matches. Germline assignment: CDR1 SGHRS and CDR2 YFSETQ. The length of the CDR3 is 13 residues. This CDR3 reads CASSQTGPYEQYF. The CDR3 DNA reads TGCGCCAGCAGCCAGACAGGGCCCTACGAGCAGTACTTC.

The sample holds one count of this clone. The V gene is TRBV5-6, the J gene TRBJ2-7; 8 bases match TRBD1. There are 16 residues in the CDR3. The trim removed 1 base at V and 7 bases at J, leaving 13 bases unmatched. The germline gives CDR1 SGHDT, CDR2 YYEEEE. The CDR3 DNA reads as TGTGCCAGCAGCTTGACCCGGACAGGGCTGTCTTGGGAGCAGTACTTC. It yields the protein CASSLTRTGLSWEQYF.

The rearrangement links TRBV5-1 to TRBJ2-5; 14 bases match TRBD2. Trimming cost V 3 bases and J 4 bases; bases outside gene matches: 5. Per the germline V gene, CDR1 is SGHRS and CDR2 is YFSETQ. This CDR3 contains 16 residues. This chain's CDR3 is CASSSRLAGGLETQYF. CDR3 sequence (DNA): TGCGCCAGCAGCTCCCGACTAGCGGGGGGGCTAGAGACCCAGTACTTC.

The gene calls are TRBV5-6 and TRBJ1-4; D perhaps matches TRBD1 (5 bases). CDR1 and CDR2 from the germline V gene are SGHDT and YYEEEE. Trimming removed 1 base at V and 4 bases at J, with 8 bases between. The CDR3 contains 14 residues. The CDR3 DNA follows: TGTGCCAGCAGCTTGCGACAGATTAATGAAAAACTGTTTTTT. Protein product: CASSLRQINEKLFF.

The V call is TRBV6-5, the J call TRBJ2-7; D gene unclear. With 0 bases removed from V and 0 bases from J, the gap between germline ends came to 3 bases. This CDR3 comprises 13 residues. The germline gives CDR1 MNHEY, CDR2 SVGAGI. The CDR3 DNA reads as TGTGCCAGCAGTTACTCCAGCTCCTACGAGCAGTACTTC. Translating it yields CASSYSSSYEQYF.

The V gene is TRBV13, the J gene TRBJ2-3; TRBD1 matches 9 bases. The CDR3 consists of 16 residues. J was trimmed by 10 bases and V by 2 bases; bases with no gene match: 13. CDR1 is PRHDT, CDR2 FYEKMQ, per germline (reference sequence). The CDR3 DNA follows: TGTGCCAGCAGCTTACGGGCCGGGACAGGGTCTCTAGCGCAGTATTTT. Amino acids: CASSLRAGTGSLAQYF.

This chain uses TRBV5-1 with TRBJ2-3; 9 positions match TRBD1. The CDR3 is 15 residues long. V was clipped by 4 bases and J by 4 bases; unmatched bases: 7. The V gene's germline CDR1 is SGHRS and CDR2 YFSETQ. DNA for the CDR3: TGCGCCAGCAGCCAACAGGGGGCGAAATCAGATACGCAGTATTTT. It encodes CASSQQGAKSDTQYF.

The rearrangement links TRBV19 to TRBJ2-5, with D maybe TRBD2 (5 bases). Germline CDR1 LNHDA, CDR2 SQIVND (reference sequence). V gave up 1 base and J gave up 5 bases, with 11 bases separating them. CDR3 length: 14 residues. As DNA, the CDR3 is TGTGCCAGTAGTATAGCTGCCCGGAGGGAGACCCAGTACTTC. Its translation: CASSIAARRETQYF.

The J gene is TRBJ1-6, the V gene TRBV30; tentatively, D is TRBD1 (5 bases). V was clipped by 1 base and J by 4 bases, with 5 bases between them. This CDR3 spans 13 amino acids. The germline gives CDR1 GTSNPN, CDR2 SVGIG (reference sequence). The chain's CDR3 is CAWSGQYNSPLHF. For the CDR3, the DNA is TGTGCCTGGAGTGGACAGTATAATTCACCCCTCCACTTT.

A single count supports this clone. The chain combines TRBV21-1 with TRBJ2-7; TRBD1 was called by the table and not checked on the DNA. TRBV21-1 counts as a pseudogene. There are 20 residues in the CDR3. The CDR3 loop is CASSTISRGLRTGGAYEQYF. The CDR3 nucleotides read TGTGCCAGCAGCACCATCTCCAGAGGGCTTCGGACAGGGGGCGCCTACGAGCAGTACTTC.

The genes are TRBV15 and TRBJ2-5; 8 positions agree with TRBD2. Losses at the gene ends were 3 bases for V and 0 bases for J; bases not matched to a gene: 3. The CDR3 runs to 15 residues. Germline CDR1 is LNHNV and CDR2 is YYDKDF (reference sequence). The CDR3 loop reads CATSSSGEYQETQYF. The CDR3 DNA reads as TGTGCCACCAGCAGTAGCGGGGAATACCAAGAGACCCAGTACTTC.

The CDR3 sequence is CATSRASGGRGSYEQYF. In DNA form, the CDR3 reads TGTGCCACCAGCAGAGCTTCAGGGGGCAGGGGCAGCTACGAGCAGTACTTC. J is TRBJ2-7 and V is TRBV15; 8 bases agree with TRBD1. Trimming took 1 base from V and 3 from J; bases not matched to a gene: 11. CDR1 is LNHNV and CDR2 is YYDKDF in the germline V gene (reference sequence). This CDR3 region has 17 residues.

The chain couples TRBV7-9 to TRBJ2-1, with TRBD2 matching over 10 bases. Germline loops: CDR1 SEHNR, CDR2 FQNEAQ (reference sequence). With 1 base clipped from V and 9 bases from J, the junction kept 3 bases outside the gene matches. The CDR3 spans 14 residues. Written as DNA, the CDR3 is TGTGCCAGCAGCTTAGAGTCTAGCGGGAGTGAGCAGTTCTTC. It is translated as CASSLESSGSEQFF.

The chain has TRBV19 and TRBJ2-2; D is perhaps TRBD1 (6 bases). Trimming left V 6 bases short and J 2 bases short, with 10 bases between. CDR1 and CDR2 (germline): LNHDA, SQIVND (reference sequence). The CDR3 is 14 amino acids. This chain's CDR3 is CASRKGQNTGELFF. CDR3 DNA sequence: TGTGCCAGTAGAAAGGGACAAAACACCGGGGAGCTGTTTTTT.

The rearrangement joins TRBV6-5 to TRBJ2-1, with TRBD2 identical over 7 bases. The CDR3 loop spans 15 amino acids. Unmatched junction bases numbered 11, after V lost 8 bases and J lost 4 bases. Looked up from germline, CDR1 is MNHEY and CDR2 is SVGAGI. CDR3 DNA: TGTGCCAGCGGCGGGGAGGGTTTGGGGTACAATGAGCAGTTCTTC. This gives the protein CASGGEGLGYNEQFF.

The rearrangement joins TRBV7-3 to TRBJ2-1; TRBD1 matches 8 bases. This CDR3 contains 13 residues. Germline CDR1 and CDR2: SGHTA and FQGTGA. The V gene end was trimmed by 5 bases and the J gene end by 8 bases; junction bases not matched to a gene: 5. Here the CDR3 DNA reads TGTGCCAGCAGCCTCAACAGGGGGTATGAGCAGTTCTTC. This translates into CASSLNRGYEQFF. The entire variable domain, with the rest obtained from reference TRBV7-3 and TRBJ2-1, is as follows: GAGVSQTPSNKVTEKGKYVELRCDPISGHTALYWYRQSLGQGPEFLIYFQGTGAADDSGLPNDRFFAVRPEGSVSTLKIQRTERGDSAVYLCASSLNRGYEQFFGPGTRLTVL.

This chain connects TRBV2 to TRBJ2-7; a possible D gene is TRBD1 (5 bases). Per the germline V gene, CDR1 is SNHLY and CDR2 is FYNNEI. This CDR3 comprises 12 residues. The V gene lost 6 bases and the J gene lost 5 bases, with 11 bases spanning the gap. CDR3 in DNA: TGTGCCAGCAGGGTGGGGCCGGACGAGCAGTACTTC. Encoded protein: CASRVGPDEQYF. Variable domain in full (rest from reference TRBV2 and TRBJ2-7): EPEVTQTPSHQVTQMGQEVILRCVPISNHLYFYWYRQILGQKVEFLVSFYNNEISEKSEIFDDQFSVERPDGSNFTLKIRSTKLEDSAMYFCASRVGPDEQYFGPGTRLTVT.

The chain is built from TRBV6-6 and TRBJ2-1; 7 bases are shared with TRBD1. Germline CDR1 MNHNY, CDR2 SVGAGI (reference sequence). V shed 5 bases and J 0 bases; nucleotides not matched to a gene: 10. The CDR3 has 17 amino acids. The CDR3 region is CASSQMRQGASYNEQFF. DNA for the CDR3: TGTGCCAGCAGTCAAATGAGACAGGGTGCCTCCTACAATGAGCAGTTCTTC.